This T cell receptor (beta chain) stems from a study of tumor and adjacent non-tumor tissue in lung cancer. Study background: On average, productive TCRbeta reads reached about 4.2 million per sample. Study outcomes and limitations: Patients with more diverse tumor TCRs had worse survival. Top 100 clones took a larger repertoire share in normal lung.

Turning to this clonotype: Its antigen is not identified.

This sample's RNA came from whole unsorted tissue. A modified ARM-PCR protocol with three rounds of nested PCR amplified TCRbeta. MiXCR, run by TCRdb on the multiplex PCR reads, gives a single entry per CDR3 protein. The table includes some 80,000 distinct CDR3 sequences, just under 75% detected once. The CDR3 runs to 14 residues. V lost 4 bases and J lost 7, with 15 bases in between. The germline CDR1 and CDR2 sequences are SGHNT and YYREEE (reference sequence). The chain has TRBV5-4 and TRBJ2-4; tentative D call: TRBD2 (5 bases). The receptor's source is a woman in her thirties or forties with non-small cell lung cancer. The material sequenced was lung tumor tissue. CDR3 residues: CASSLSGGSNIQYF. CDR3 in DNA: TGTGCCAGCAGCCTGAGCGGTGGTTCGAACATTCAGTACTTC. Drawing the rest from reference TRBV5-4 and TRBJ2-4, the complete variable domain is ETGVTQSPTHLIKTRGQQVTLRCSSQSGHNTVSWYQQALGQGPQFIFQYYREEENGRGNFPPRFSGLQFPNYSSELNVNALELDDSALYLCASSLSGGSNIQYFGAGTRLSVL.